This T cell receptor (beta chain) appears in the sequencing data of a study of cytomegalovirus exposure and HLA in healthy donors. Study-level information: Out of several hundred genotyped donors, about 80% belonged to the Caucasian-associated ancestry cluster.

Of note for this clone: No antigen is known for it.

This CDR3 comprises 17 residues. V was shortened by 3 bases and J by 0 bases, with 16 bases between the two germline ends. Germline values: CDR1 SGDLS, CDR2 YYNGEE. Study-wide results and caveats: CMV serostatus was the only recorded immune exposure for donors.

Amplification used 60 Vbeta primers and 13 Jbeta primers. The repertoire was sequenced with immunoSEQ multiplex PCR; TCRdb's copy has only in-frame clones and lacks some. Here the sample spans some 150,000 clones, around 84% being singletons. This clonotype was obtained from a boy aged 2 to 10 in good health and CMV-seronegative. The chain couples TRBV9 to TRBJ2-1; tentatively, D is TRBD2 (6 bases). Source material: PBMCs. The CDR3 DNA reads as TGTGCCAGCAGCGCACCCCCTAGCGCGAACTCCTACAATGAGCAGTTCTTC. Translating gives CASSAPPSANSYNEQFF. The variable domain in full, with the rest retrieved from reference TRBV9 and TRBJ2-1, is DSGVTQTPKHLITATGQRVTLRCSPRSGDLSVYWYQQSLDQGLQFLIQYYNGEERAKGNILERFSAQQFPDLHSELNLSSLELGDSALYFCASSAPPSANSYNEQFFGPGTRLTVL.